The 21 T cell receptor beta chains reported below all come from one sample, sequenced in a study of cytomegalovirus exposure and HLA in healthy donors. The PCR was carried out with 60 Vbeta primers and 13 Jbeta primers. Profiled with immunoSEQ multiplex PCR; TCRdb holds only in-frame clones, not every one. Counted here are about 160,000 clones, under 90% occurring once; the ten biggest clones make up roughly 4.7%. Sequenced: PBMCs. The receptors originated from a man aged 25-45 years in good health and CMV-seronegative.

In this sample, this clone turned up once. This chain uses TRBV7-8 with TRBJ2-1; D unresolved. Trimming pared 1 base from V and 0 bases from J, leaving 10 bases between. Germline V gene data show CDR1 as SGHVS and CDR2 as FQNEAQ. This CDR3 spans 16 amino acids. The CDR3 nucleotides read TGTGCCAGCAGCTTAGTACGGTGGAGCTCCTACAATGAGCAGTTCTTC. This gives the protein CASSLVRWSSYNEQFF.

The chain is built from TRBV5-1 and TRBJ2-5, with a tentative D call TRBD2 (5 bases). V lost 6 bases, J lost 6 bases, and 12 bases lay in between. The germline V gene has CDR1 SGHRS and CDR2 YFSETQ. CDR3 size: 12 residues. This chain's CDR3 is CASTSGLKTQYF. DNA for the CDR3: TGCGCCAGCACGAGCGGTCTGAAGACCCAGTACTTC.

The chain employs TRBV5-6 and TRBJ1-4; 9 bases align to TRBD1. The germline V gene has CDR1 SGHDT and CDR2 YYEEEE. This CDR3 has 14 amino acids. V lost 1 base, J lost 7 bases, and 2 bases stayed unmatched. The chain's CDR3 is CASSLTGGGEKLFF. CDR3 DNA sequence: TGTGCCAGCAGCTTGACAGGGGGCGGTGAAAAACTGTTTTTT. Full variable domain (outside the CDR3, taken from reference TRBV5-6 and TRBJ1-4): DAGVTQSPTHLIKTRGQQVTLRCSPKSGHDTVSWYQQALGQGPQFIFQYYEEEERQRGNFPDRFSGHQFPNYSSELNVNALLLGDSALYLCASSLTGGGEKLFFGSGTQLSVL.

The rearrangement joins TRBV6-5 to TRBJ1-1; D uncertain. Trimming shortened V by 4 bases and J by 1 base, and 7 bases separated the two germline ends. The CDR3 contains 13 residues. Germline V gives CDR1 MNHEY, CDR2 SVGAGI. In DNA form, the CDR3 reads TGTGCCAGCAGTTTCACAAGGAACACTGAAGCTTTCTTT. Translating gives CASSFTRNTEAFF.

The rearrangement uses TRBV28 and TRBJ1-5; maybe TRBD1 (5 bases). The CDR3 loop spans 17 amino acids. Trimming stripped 5 bases from V and 4 bases from J, with 21 bases between. CDR1 is MDHEN and CDR2 is SYDVKM in the germline V gene. The CDR3 DNA reads TGTGCCAGCAGTCCCCGACAGACCTACTTAACAAATCAGCCCCAGCATTTT. This gives the protein CASSPRQTYLTNQPQHF.

The J gene is TRBJ2-7, the V gene TRBV28; perhaps TRBD1 as D (5 bases). This CDR3 contains 13 residues. CDR1 MDHEN and CDR2 SYDVKM come from the germline V gene. V lost 6 bases to trimming and J lost 6 bases, with 15 bases between them. The CDR3 bases are TGTGCCAGCAGCCTTAGTCAGGGTAGCGAGCAGTACTTC. Amino acids: CASSLSQGSEQYF.

The genes are TRBV7-9 and TRBJ2-2, with D hard to call. The germline CDR1 and CDR2 sequences are SEHNR and FQNEAQ (reference sequence). With 3 bases removed from V and 2 bases from J, the gap between germline ends came to 4 bases. The CDR3 runs 13 residues. DNA for the CDR3: TGTGCCAGCAGCTTCGGTAACACCGGGGAGCTGTTTTTT. This encodes CASSFGNTGELFF.

The chain couples TRBV11-2 to TRBJ1-2; tentatively, D is TRBD1 (6 bases). CDR3 length: 15 amino acids. CDR1 and CDR2 (germline): SGHAT, FQNNGV. V dropped 5 bases and J dropped 4 bases, with 17 bases sitting between them. In DNA form, the CDR3 reads TGTGCCAGCAGCCAGGGAGGGGGACGGACCTATGGCTACACCTTC. It is translated as CASSQGGGRTYGYTF.

V is TRBV20-1 and J is TRBJ1-2, with no clear D. CDR3 length equals 11 residues. CDR1 is DFQATT and CDR2 is SNEGSKA in the germline V gene (reference sequence). The ends were cut back, 0 bases at V and 8 bases at J, with 7 bases in the middle. The CDR3 sequence is CSARERQGYTF. The CDR3 DNA is TGCAGTGCTAGAGAGAGGCAAGGCTACACCTTC.

The CDR3 loop is CAISEVQGETDTQYF. The CDR3 DNA reads as TGTGCCATCAGTGAGGTTCAGGGGGAGACAGATACGCAGTATTTT. The rearrangement uses TRBV10-3 and TRBJ2-3; the match to TRBD1 covers 7 bases. Looked up from germline, CDR1 is ENHRY and CDR2 is SYGVKD. The CDR3 loop spans 15 amino acids. With V trimmed by 2 bases and J by 3 bases, 5 bases remained unmatched.

The V gene is TRBV4-2, the J gene TRBJ1-3, with 8 bases matching TRBD1. Germline V gene sequence: CDR1 LGHNA, CDR2 YNFKEQ. V was pared by 0 bases and J by 1 base, with 11 bases of the junction left unmatched. The CDR3 length is 19 residues. CDR3 nucleotide sequence: TGTGCCAGCAGCCAAGATCCTAGCCTGACAGGGGTATCTGGAAACACCATATATTTT. Translation gives CASSQDPSLTGVSGNTIYF.

This clone is a singleton in its sample. The junction shows a germline mismatch at one end, possibly a read error. The chain uses TRBV7-9 and TRBJ2-7, with a tentative D call TRBD1 (6 bases). This CDR3 is built from 14 residues. Per germline, CDR1 SEHNR and CDR2 FQNEAQ (reference sequence). CDR3 residues: CSSSSRQVPYEQYF. Here the CDR3 DNA reads TGTTCCAGCAGCTCGAGACAGGTGCCCTACGAGCAGTACTTC.

V is TRBV9 and J is TRBJ1-1, with unresolved D. Between the trimmed V and J ends, which lost 2 bases and 0 bases, there was a span of 11 bases. The CDR3 has 15 amino acids. The V gene's germline CDR1 is SGDLS and CDR2 YYNGEE. CDR3 DNA: TGTGCCAGCAGCGTGGGCCCGGACTTGAACACTGAAGCTTTCTTT. This translates into CASSVGPDLNTEAFF. Full variable domain (rest looked up from reference TRBV9 and TRBJ1-1): DSGVTQTPKHLITATGQRVTLRCSPRSGDLSVYWYQQSLDQGLQFLIQYYNGEERAKGNILERFSAQQFPDLHSELNLSSLELGDSALYFCASSVGPDLNTEAFFGQGTRLTVV.

The rearrangement joins TRBV9 to TRBJ1-5; TRBD1 matches 7 bases. With 3 bases clipped from V and 3 bases from J, the junction kept 6 bases outside the gene matches. In germline, CDR1 is SGDLS, CDR2 YYNGEE. CDR3 length: 15 residues. CDR3 sequence: CASSGGQLFNQPQHF. The CDR3 bases are TGTGCCAGCAGCGGGGGACAGCTCTTCAATCAGCCCCAGCATTTT.

The genes are TRBV2 and TRBJ2-3, with 13 bases fitting TRBD2. Germline V gene lookup returns CDR1 SNHLY and CDR2 FYNNEI. The CDR3 loop spans 16 amino acids. V lost 6 bases, J lost 3 bases, and 6 bases stayed unmatched. CDR3 sequence (DNA): TGTGCCAGCAGACCTAGACTAGCGGGAGGTACAGATACGCAGTATTTT. It translates to CASRPRLAGGTDTQYF.

This clone turned up a few times. The J gene is TRBJ2-3, the V gene TRBV30; 7 positions match TRBD1. CDR3 length: 15 amino acids. CDR1 GTSNPN and CDR2 SVGIG come from the germline V gene (reference sequence). J gave up 3 bases and V 2 bases, and 8 bases lay outside the gene matches. The CDR3 spells CAWSTQGDRTDTQYF. Written as DNA, the CDR3 is TGTGCCTGGAGTACTCAGGGGGATAGGACAGATACGCAGTATTTT.

The sample holds a few counts of this clone. The genes are TRBV10-3 and TRBJ1-1; D might be TRBD1 (5 bases). Germline V gene data show CDR1 as ENHRY and CDR2 as SYGVKD. Deletions cut 10 bases from V and 0 bases from J, with 12 bases between. The CDR3 contains 13 residues. The CDR3 sequence: CATSTDMNTEAFF. CDR3 nucleotide sequence: TGTGCCACCTCGACAGACATGAACACTGAAGCTTTCTTT.

In its sample, this clone was seen once. The chain couples TRBV5-5 to TRBJ2-1; 8 nucleotides match TRBD1. The CDR3 totals 16 residues. V shed 2 bases, J shed 7 bases, and the junction held 11 bases outside the gene matches. Germline loops: CDR1 SGHKS, CDR2 YYEKEE (reference sequence). The CDR3 DNA reads as TGTGCCAGCAGCTTCATCCAGGGGGCACGGGGGAATGAGCAGTTCTTC. It encodes CASSFIQGARGNEQFF.

The V call is TRBV12-5, the J call TRBJ1-2; D is possibly TRBD1 (5 bases). V was pared by 5 bases and J by 6 bases, with 25 bases between. CDR3 length: 17 residues. Germline lookup yields CDR1 LGHNT and CDR2 FRNRAP. Written as DNA, the CDR3 is TGTGCTAGTGGTCTTAACACCGACATAAGGACAACAGATGGCTACACCTTC. Encoded protein: CASGLNTDIRTTDGYTF.

This clone was detected only once. This chain uses TRBV5-1 with TRBJ2-7; D is undetermined. The ends were cut back, 5 bases at V and 0 bases at J, with 9 bases in the middle. Germline V gene lookup returns CDR1 SGHRS and CDR2 YFSETQ. There are 13 residues in the CDR3. The CDR3 region has the DNA TGCGCCAGCAGTTCGAGTACCTCCTACGAGCAGTACTTC. It translates to CASSSSTSYEQYF.

The genes are TRBV7-8 and TRBJ2-7; D ambiguous. V was clipped by 3 bases and J by 2 bases, with 8 bases between them. Germline loops: CDR1 SGHVS, CDR2 FQNEAQ. The CDR3 consists of 13 residues. DNA of the CDR3: TGTGCCAGCAGCTTCAGACAAACCTACGAGCAGTACTTC. It translates to CASSFRQTYEQYF.